This T cell receptor (beta chain) is drawn from a study of human T cells and chemical hapten exposure. Study overall: The study patch tested 0.01% DPC on the upper back and read results at 6 days.

This clonotype was recorded at least ten times. Its target is unknown. The time point here: patch test 2, 6 weeks after DPC sensitization. Documented treatment: therapeutic diphenylcyclopropenone sensitization with weekly scalp DPC. Study-wide findings and caveats: Higher patch test scores went with higher counts of PT1 expanded TCRs. Counts of TCRs above 1 in 1000 frequency stayed unchanged with DPC sensitization.

TCRdb reanalysed the RACE reads using MiXCR and keeps one entry per CDR3 protein. The sample has 330,000 or so distinct CDR3 sequences; roughly 6.3% are singletons. The source of this sequence is a woman younger than 30 with alopecia areata. Some clones in this sample may be carry-over from other donors' samples. The source was whole blood, collected in connection with sensitization to the hapten diphenylcyclopropenone (DPC).

The CDR3 DNA reads as TGTGCCAGCAGCTCCGGGACAGCTGGCACCGGGGAGCTGTTTTTT. Amino acids: CASSSGTAGTGELFF. The J gene is TRBJ2-2, the V gene TRBV7-3; 7 positions match TRBD1. Germline assignment: CDR1 SGHTA and CDR2 FQGTGA. With 4 bases clipped from V and 4 bases from J, the junction kept 6 bases outside the gene matches. This CDR3 is 15 amino acids long.